The 3 T cell receptor beta chains in this list originate from one sample, sequenced in a study of cytotoxic CD8 clonotypes in ibrutinib-treated CLL. TCRdb's copy holds only in-frame clones and misses some; the assay was immunoSEQ multiplex PCR. This sample has 150,000 or so clones, with roughly three quarters found just once. The sample was PBMCs, taken after 12 months of ibrutinib treatment. Receptors originate from a human donor with chronic lymphocytic leukemia.

In this sample, this clone turned up a few times. The chain joins TRBV5-8 to TRBJ1-2, with a possible D match to TRBD1 (6 bases). This CDR3 comprises 15 residues. Per the germline V gene, CDR1 is SGHTS and CDR2 is YDEGEE. V lost 5 bases, J lost 2 bases, and 16 bases lay in between. CDR3 residues: CASRQTGRKNYGYTF. The CDR3 DNA sequence: TGTGCCAGCAGGCAAACAGGGAGGAAAAACTATGGCTACACCTTC.

The CDR3 spells CASSLRTRDFLSSYEQYF. The CDR3 nucleotides are TGTGCCAGCAGTTTAAGGACAAGGGATTTCCTTAGCTCCTACGAGCAGTACTTC. The genes are TRBV27 and TRBJ2-7, with D possibly being TRBD1 (5 bases). The V gene lost 2 bases and the J gene lost 0 bases, with 20 bases spanning the gap. The germline V gene has CDR1 MNHEY and CDR2 SMNVEV (reference sequence). This CDR3 has 18 amino acids.

CDR3 sequence (DNA): TGTGCCAGCGTGCTAGCGGGAGGGCCGGCAGATACGCAGTATTTT. Translating it yields CASVLAGGPADTQYF. This chain uses TRBV6-4 with TRBJ2-3, with 12 bases matching TRBD2. Trimming took 8 bases from V and 4 from J; bases not matched to a gene: 7. Germline loops: CDR1 MRHNA, CDR2 SNTAGT. This CDR3 comprises 15 residues.